This T cell receptor beta chain was recorded in a study of T cell changes during pregnancy in multiple sclerosis. Generated by immunoSEQ multiplex PCR, the TCRdb table keeps only in-frame clones and is missing some. The sample holds about 89,000 clones, roughly nine tenths seen once. Trimming cost V 1 base and J 10 bases; bases outside gene matches: 6. The germline V gene has CDR1 SGDLS and CDR2 YYNGEE. This CDR3 spans 15 amino acids. The rearrangement links TRBV9 to TRBJ2-1, with 12 nucleotides matching TRBD2. The clonotype was recovered from a female donor in good health, enrolled as a control in a pregnancy study. Sequencing was performed on peripheral blood, taken after pregnancy. This chain's CDR3 is CASSVRSGLAGEQFF. The CDR3 nucleotides are TGTGCCAGCAGCGTAAGGTCAGGACTAGCGGGGGAGCAGTTCTTC.